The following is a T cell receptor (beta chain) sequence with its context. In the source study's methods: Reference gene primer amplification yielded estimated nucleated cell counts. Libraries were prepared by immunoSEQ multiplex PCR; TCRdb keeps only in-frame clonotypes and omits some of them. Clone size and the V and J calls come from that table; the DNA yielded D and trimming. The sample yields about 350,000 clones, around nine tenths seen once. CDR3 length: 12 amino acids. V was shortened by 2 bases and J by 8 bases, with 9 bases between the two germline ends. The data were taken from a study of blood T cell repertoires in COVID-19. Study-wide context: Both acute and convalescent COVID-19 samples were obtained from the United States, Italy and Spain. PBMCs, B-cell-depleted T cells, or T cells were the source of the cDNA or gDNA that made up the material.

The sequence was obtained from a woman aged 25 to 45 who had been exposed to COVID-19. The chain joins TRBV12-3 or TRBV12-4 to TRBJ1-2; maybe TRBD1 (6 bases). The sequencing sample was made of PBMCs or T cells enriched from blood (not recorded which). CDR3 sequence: CASSLKGGGYTF. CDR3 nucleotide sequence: TGTGCCAGCAGTTTAAAAGGGGGAGGCTACACCTTC.